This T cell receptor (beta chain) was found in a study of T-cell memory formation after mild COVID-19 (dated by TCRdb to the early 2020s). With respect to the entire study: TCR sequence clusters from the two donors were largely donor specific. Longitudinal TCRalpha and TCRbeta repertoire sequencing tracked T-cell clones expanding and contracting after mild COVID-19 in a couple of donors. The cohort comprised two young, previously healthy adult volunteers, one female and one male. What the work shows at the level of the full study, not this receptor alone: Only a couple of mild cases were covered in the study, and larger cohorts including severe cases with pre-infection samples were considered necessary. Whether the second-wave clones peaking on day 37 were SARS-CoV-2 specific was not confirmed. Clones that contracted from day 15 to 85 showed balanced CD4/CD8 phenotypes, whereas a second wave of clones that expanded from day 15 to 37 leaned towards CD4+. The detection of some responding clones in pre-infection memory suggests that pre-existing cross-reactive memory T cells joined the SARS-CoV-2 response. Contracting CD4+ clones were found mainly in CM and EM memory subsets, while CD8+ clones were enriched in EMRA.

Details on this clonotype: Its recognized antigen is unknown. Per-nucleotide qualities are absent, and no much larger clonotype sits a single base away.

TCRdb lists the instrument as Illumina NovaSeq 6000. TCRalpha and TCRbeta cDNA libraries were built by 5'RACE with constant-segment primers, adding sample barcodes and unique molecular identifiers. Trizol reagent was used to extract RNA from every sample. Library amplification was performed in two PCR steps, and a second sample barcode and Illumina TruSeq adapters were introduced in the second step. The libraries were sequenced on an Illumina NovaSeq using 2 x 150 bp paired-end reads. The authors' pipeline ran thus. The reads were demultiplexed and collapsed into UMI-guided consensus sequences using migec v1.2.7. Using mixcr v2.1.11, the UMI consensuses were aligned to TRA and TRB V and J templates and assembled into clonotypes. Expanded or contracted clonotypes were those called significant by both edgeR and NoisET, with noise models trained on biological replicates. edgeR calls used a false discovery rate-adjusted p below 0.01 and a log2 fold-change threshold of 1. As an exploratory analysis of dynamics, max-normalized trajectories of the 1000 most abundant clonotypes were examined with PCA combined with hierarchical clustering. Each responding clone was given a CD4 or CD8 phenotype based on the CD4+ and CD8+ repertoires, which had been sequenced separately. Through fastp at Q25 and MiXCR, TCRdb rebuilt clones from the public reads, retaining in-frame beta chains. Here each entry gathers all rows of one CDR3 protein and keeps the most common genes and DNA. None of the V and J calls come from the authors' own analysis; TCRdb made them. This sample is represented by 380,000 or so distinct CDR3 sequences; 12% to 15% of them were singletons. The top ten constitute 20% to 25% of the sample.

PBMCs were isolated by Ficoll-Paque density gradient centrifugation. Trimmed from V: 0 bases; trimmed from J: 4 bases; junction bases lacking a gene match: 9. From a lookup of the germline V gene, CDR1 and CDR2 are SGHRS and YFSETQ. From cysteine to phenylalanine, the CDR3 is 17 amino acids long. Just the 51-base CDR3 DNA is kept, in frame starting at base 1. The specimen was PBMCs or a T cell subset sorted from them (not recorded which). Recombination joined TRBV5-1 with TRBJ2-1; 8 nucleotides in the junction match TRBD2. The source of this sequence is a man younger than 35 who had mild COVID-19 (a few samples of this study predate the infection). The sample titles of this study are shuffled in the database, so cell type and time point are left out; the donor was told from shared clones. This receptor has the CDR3 CASSLGSRGGHYNEQFF. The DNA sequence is TGCGCCAGCAGCTTGGGAAGTCGGGGGGGCCATTACAATGAGCAGTTCTTC.